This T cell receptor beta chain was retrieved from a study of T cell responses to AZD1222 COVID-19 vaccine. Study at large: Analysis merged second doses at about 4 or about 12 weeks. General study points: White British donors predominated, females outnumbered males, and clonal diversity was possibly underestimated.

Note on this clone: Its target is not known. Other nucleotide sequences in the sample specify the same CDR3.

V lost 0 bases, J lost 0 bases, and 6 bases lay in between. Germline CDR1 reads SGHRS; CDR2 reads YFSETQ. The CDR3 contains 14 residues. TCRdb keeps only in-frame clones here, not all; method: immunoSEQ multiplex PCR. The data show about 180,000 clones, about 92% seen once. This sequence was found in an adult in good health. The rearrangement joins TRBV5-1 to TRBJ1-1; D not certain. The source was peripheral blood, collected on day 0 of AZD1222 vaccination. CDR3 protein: CASSLAGMNTEAFF. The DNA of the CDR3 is TGCGCCAGCAGCTTGGCAGGCATGAACACTGAAGCTTTCTTT.